This T cell receptor (beta chain) was recorded in a study of shared clonotypes between healthy human individuals. This CDR3 is 16 amino acids long. The V segment lost 0 bases and the J segment 5 bases; nucleotides outside the gene matches: 11. The germline CDR1 and CDR2 sequences are GTSNPN and SVGIG (reference sequence). In the naive CD8 group, cells lacked CD45RO and were positively selected for CCR7, so terminally differentiated effector memory CD45RA+ cells were left out. Sequencing was performed with immunoSEQ multiplex PCR; in TCRdb, only in-frame clones are kept and a portion is missing. The profile covers approximately 590,000 clones, with 95% to 96% appearing a single time and 0.09% to 0.13% taken by the ten largest.

The chain employs TRBV30 and TRBJ2-7; 9 bases line up with TRBD2. Specimen: naive CD8+ T cells sorted from blood. This receptor was taken from a woman in her 30s in good health. The CDR3 DNA sequence: TGTGCCTGGAGTGTGGCGGGAGGGGACCTTTTAAACGAGCAGTACTTC. It specifies CAWSVAGGDLLNEQYF.